What follows describes a single T cell receptor beta chain. The antigen is unknown. Naive CD8 populations comprised CD45RO-negative cells positively selected for CCR7, excluding terminally differentiated effector memory CD45RA+ cells. Clones were sequenced by immunoSEQ multiplex PCR, and TCRdb holds only the in-frame ones, with some missing. Of about 590,000 clones in the sample, less than 97% were seen once. The sample is drawn from a study of shared clonotypes between healthy human individuals. Broader study findings: Rarefaction exposed incomplete sorted-subset sequencing despite large depth.

Germline CDR1 is GTSNPN and CDR2 is SVGIG (reference sequence). The V segment lost 1 base and the J segment 1 base; nucleotides outside the gene matches: 6. The CDR3 runs to 16 residues. The rearrangement joins TRBV30 to TRBJ2-5; 10 nucleotides match TRBD2. The sequencing input was naive CD8+ T cells sorted from blood. The sequence came from a woman in her thirties in good health. CDR3 nucleotide sequence: TGTGCCTGGAGTGGGTTAGCGGGAGGTACCCAAGAGACCCAGTACTTC. It specifies CAWSGLAGGTQETQYF.